A single sample gave rise to the 30 T cell receptor beta chains below, sequenced in a study of regulatory T cells in long-lasting Graves disease. Time point given: newly diagnosed GD, antithyroid drugs for less than 3 months. Scientists built the TCR library using RNA that was extracted from PBMCs. HTBI primers from iRepertoire and Arm-PCR of CDR3 regions yielded the TCR beta libraries. TCRdb re-analysed the multiplex PCR reads in MiXCR, keeping a single row per CDR3 protein. The sample holds some 460,000 distinct CDR3 sequences; 15% to 20% are singletons and the top ten take 10% to 15%. In addition, the sample was reused for a study of T cells in Graves' hyperthyroidism and ophthalmopathy.

The specimen was peripheral blood mononuclear cells (PBMCs), collected at new diagnosis, from a patient treated with antithyroid drugs. The receptors originated from a man aged 35 to 55 with Graves disease.

This clonotype was found many times. The V and J genes are TRBV28 and TRBJ1-1; 7 bases align to TRBD1. The CDR3 length is 15 residues. Germline V gene sequence: CDR1 MDHEN, CDR2 SYDVKM. The V and J ends lost 1 base and 5 bases, in that order; junction bases with no gene match: 7. CDR3 nucleotide sequence: TGTGCCAGCAGTTTATTGGTACAGGGGTTAACTGAAGCTTTCTTT. It codes for CASSLLVQGLTEAFF.

This clonotype was picked up many times. This rearrangement joins TRBV30 to TRBJ2-3; D may match TRBD1 or TRBD2 (5 bases each). Trimming took 1 base from V and 3 from J, leaving 8 bases between them. Germline values: CDR1 GTSNPN, CDR2 SVGIG (reference sequence). The CDR3 contains 13 residues. The CDR3 loop is CAWSERGTDTQYF. CDR3 in DNA: TGTGCCTGGAGTGAGAGGGGAACAGATACGCAGTATTTT.

In its sample, this clonotype was seen many times. This rearrangement joins TRBV20-1 to TRBJ2-7; D uncertain. The CDR3 covers 11 residues. V lost 8 bases and J 6 bases, leaving 14 bases between the germline ends. Looked up from germline, CDR1 is DFQATT and CDR2 is SNEGSKA (reference sequence). CDR3 loop: CSSPVAGEQYF. CDR3 nucleotide sequence: TGCAGTTCCCCCGTCGCCGGCGAGCAGTACTTC.

This clonotype was seen at least ten times. The rearrangement links TRBV12-5 to TRBJ1-1, with TRBD1 matching 9 bases. Germline V gene data show CDR1 as LGHNT and CDR2 as FRNRAP. The CDR3 spans 15 residues. Trimming removed 2 bases from V and 6 bases from J; junction bases left unmatched: 7. This chain's CDR3 is CASGLITGGPSEAFF. The CDR3 coding sequence is TGTGCTAGTGGTTTGATAACAGGGGGCCCCTCTGAAGCTTTCTTT.

This clonotype was found many times. The chain recombines TRBV9 with TRBJ1-1, with a possible D match to TRBD1 (5 bases). V was trimmed by 4 bases and J by 1 base, leaving 11 bases between them. CDR1 SGDLS and CDR2 YYNGEE come from the germline V gene. The length of the CDR3 is 14 residues. This CDR3 reads CASSPWGENTEAFF. The DNA for the CDR3 is TGTGCCAGCAGCCCCTGGGGGGAGAACACTGAAGCTTTCTTT. Supplemented by reference TRBV9 and TRBJ1-1, the full variable domain reads DSGVTQTPKHLITATGQRVTLRCSPRSGDLSVYWYQQSLDQGLQFLIQYYNGEERAKGNILERFSAQQFPDLHSELNLSSLELGDSALYFCASSPWGENTEAFFGQGTRLTVV.

This clonotype was counted at least ten times. The V call is TRBV7-2, the J call TRBJ2-5, with D uncertain. CDR1 and CDR2 from the germline V gene are SGHTA and FQGNSA. The CDR3 runs 14 residues. V dropped 4 bases and J dropped 5 bases, with 14 bases sitting between them. The DNA for the CDR3 is TGTGCCAGCAGCTCTTTCAGGATGCGGGAGACCCAGTACTTC. It codes for CASSSFRMRETQYF.

This clonotype was counted many times. The J gene is TRBJ2-5, the V gene TRBV3-1; D remains ambiguous. V dropped 1 base and J dropped 4 bases, with 16 bases sitting between them. The CDR3 spans 16 residues. Germline V gives CDR1 LGHDT, CDR2 YNNKEL (reference sequence). The CDR3 DNA sequence: TGTGCCAGCAGCCAAGTGCGGTCGGAACACCGAGAGACCCAGTACTTC. Translating gives CASSQVRSEHRETQYF.

This clonotype showed up many times. The gene calls are TRBV28 and TRBJ1-1; D unclear. Trimming removed 10 bases from V and 0 bases from J, with 9 bases in between. This CDR3 is 12 amino acids long. Germline assignment: CDR1 MDHEN and CDR2 SYDVKM. CDR3 in amino acids: CATKLVNTEAFF. CDR3 DNA: TGTGCCACTAAATTGGTGAACACTGAAGCTTTCTTT.

The chain carries TRBV3-1 and TRBJ2-3; 13 bases agree with TRBD2. Trimming at V came to 0 bases and at J to 10 bases, leaving 10 bases not matched to a gene. The CDR3 covers 17 residues. Germline CDR1 is LGHDT and CDR2 is YNNKEL (reference sequence). CDR3 in DNA: TGTGCCAGCAGCCAAGAGGGACTAGCGGGAATCAGGAGCGCGCAGTATTTT. It is translated as CASSQEGLAGIRSAQYF.

This clonotype has ten or more counts. V gene TRBV5-1 combines with J gene TRBJ2-3; D is unclear. CDR3 length: 13 residues. From germline, CDR1 is SGHRS and CDR2 YFSETQ. Trimming stripped 2 bases from V and 5 bases from J, with 9 bases between. CDR3 DNA sequence: TGCGCCAGCAGCTTCGGACCGGAAGATACGCAGTATTTT. Protein: CASSFGPEDTQYF.

The chain employs TRBV5-1 and TRBJ2-7, with a weak D call TRBD1 (5 bases). V lost 1 base, J lost 2 bases, and 10 bases lay in between. The CDR3 runs 14 residues. Germline V gene sequence: CDR1 SGHRS, CDR2 YFSETQ. Written as DNA, the CDR3 is TGCGCCAGCAGCTTGCAGACAGATACCTACGAGCAGTACTTC. It yields the protein CASSLQTDTYEQYF.

This clonotype was detected only a few times. It may be a read error: a sequence one base away is much more abundant. The J gene is TRBJ2-1, the V gene TRBV27, with 8 bases fitting TRBD2. Germline lookup yields CDR1 MNHEY and CDR2 SMNVEV (reference sequence). There are 15 residues in the CDR3. In DNA form, the CDR3 reads TGTGCCAGCAGCAACGGACTAGCAACTTACAATGGGCAGTTCTTC. It is translated as CASSNGLATYNGQFF.

This clonotype was seen at least ten times. The chain carries TRBV30 and TRBJ2-7; D might be TRBD2 (5 bases). Germline lookup yields CDR1 GTSNPN and CDR2 SVGIG (reference sequence). This CDR3 contains 15 residues. Trimming removed 7 bases at V and 1 base at J, with 20 bases between. As DNA, the CDR3 is TGTGCCTTAATCCCGTGGGGAGATATGTCCTACGAGCAGTACTTC. It specifies CALIPWGDMSYEQYF.

This clonotype was recorded once. This chain links TRBV5-6 with TRBJ2-3; 7 nucleotides line up with TRBD2. The ends lost 4 bases at V and 5 bases at J; junction bases unmatched: 4. From germline, CDR1 is SGHDT and CDR2 YYEEEE. The CDR3 consists of 13 residues. The CDR3 region is CASSPRTRDTQYF. The CDR3 region has the DNA TGTGCCAGCAGCCCCCGGACTAGAGATACGCAGTATTTT.

This clonotype was seen a few times. V and J are TRBV27 and TRBJ2-7; D possibly corresponds to TRBD1 (6 bases). CDR1 and CDR2 (germline): MNHEY, SMNVEV (reference sequence). The germline V and J ends were trimmed by 4 bases and 2 bases, with 15 bases remaining between them. This CDR3 region has 15 residues. The CDR3 DNA sequence: TGTGCCAGCAGTTCAGTCACCAGGGGAACCTACGAGCAGTACTTC. It is translated as CASSSVTRGTYEQYF.

The rearrangement joins TRBV7-9 to TRBJ1-1; tentatively, D is TRBD1 (5 bases). The V gene's germline CDR1 is SEHNR and CDR2 FQNEAQ (reference sequence). Trimming cost V 5 bases and J 4 bases, with 17 bases left between them. The CDR3 is 15 amino acids. The CDR3 sequence: CASSHAQSGGTEAFF. The CDR3 bases are TGTGCCAGCAGCCATGCTCAGAGCGGGGGCACTGAAGCTTTCTTT.

In this sample, this clonotype turned up many times. V and J are TRBV12-3 or TRBV12-4 and TRBJ2-7; D unresolved. V was pared by 6 bases and J by 4 bases, with 13 bases between. The CDR3 has 13 residues. The CDR3 sequence is CASSRDTTYEQYF. CDR3 in DNA: TGTGCCAGCAGCCGTGACACGACTTACGAGCAGTACTTC.

About this clonotype itself: A read error is the likely source, as a far larger clone sits one nucleotide away. The chain's CDR3 is CASSRTGWEQFF. The CDR3 nucleotides are TGTGCCAGCAGTCGGACAGGGTGGGAGCAGTTCTTC. The gene calls are TRBV28 and TRBJ2-1; TRBD1 agrees at 8 bases. CDR3 length equals 12 residues. CDR1 is MDHEN and CDR2 is SYDVKM in the germline V gene. J gave up 10 bases and V 5 bases, and 4 bases lay outside the gene matches.

This clonotype appeared many times. V gene TRBV7-9 combines with J gene TRBJ1-3; D is unresolved. The germline V and J ends were trimmed by 2 bases and 0 bases, with 11 bases remaining between them. Germline lookup yields CDR1 SEHNR and CDR2 FQNEAQ (reference sequence). This CDR3 is built from 16 residues. The CDR3: CASSLLTSSSGNTIYF. The DNA for the CDR3 is TGTGCCAGCAGCTTATTGACGTCAAGCTCTGGAAACACCATATATTTT.

In this sample, this clonotype turned up many times. The rearrangement links TRBV11-2 to TRBJ1-5; TRBD1 agrees at 8 bases. V shed 6 bases and J 0 bases; nucleotides not matched to a gene: 4. CDR1 is SGHAT and CDR2 is FQNNGV in the germline V gene. The CDR3 sequence is 15 residues long. CDR3 protein: CASSITGGSNQPQHF. Written as DNA, the CDR3 is TGTGCCAGCAGTATAACAGGGGGTAGCAATCAGCCCCAGCATTTT.

The sample holds a few counts of this clonotype. This sequence joins TRBV12-3 or TRBV12-4 and TRBJ2-5; D possibly corresponds to TRBD1 (6 bases). Trimming removed 6 bases from V and 6 bases from J, with 17 bases in between. CDR3 length: 14 amino acids. The chain's CDR3 is CASSPIGGRKTQYF. Here the CDR3 DNA reads TGTGCCAGCAGCCCAATAGGGGGTCGGAAGACCCAGTACTTC.

This clonotype was counted many times. The rearrangement uses TRBV5-1 and TRBJ2-3; possibly TRBD1 for D (6 bases). Germline V gene sequence: CDR1 SGHRS, CDR2 YFSETQ. The CDR3 runs to 14 residues. V gave up 5 bases and J gave up 4 bases, with 14 bases separating them. DNA of the CDR3: TGCGCCAGCAGAGGCAGGGGAGAAGCAGATACGCAGTATTTT. It encodes CASRGRGEADTQYF.

A word on this clonotype: A far larger clone is off by one base, so a read error is likely. V gene TRBV6-4 combines with J gene TRBJ2-7, with D possibly being TRBD2 (6 bases). Germline lookup yields CDR1 MRHNA and CDR2 SNTAGT. The CDR3 length is 15 residues. The CDR3 nucleotides are TGTGCCAGCGGTGAATTTGGAGGGATCTCCTACGAGCAGTACTTC. It yields the protein CASGEFGGISYEQYF.

There are many counts of this clonotype. V is TRBV12-3 or TRBV12-4 and J is TRBJ1-3, with 7 bases matching TRBD1. This CDR3 spans 14 amino acids. Trimming at V came to 5 bases and at J to 3 bases, leaving 4 bases not matched to a gene. This chain's CDR3 is CASSLRQGGNTIYF. CDR3 coding DNA: TGTGCCAGCAGTCTAAGACAGGGTGGAAACACCATATATTTT.

The chain couples TRBV7-9 to TRBJ2-5; 12 positions agree with TRBD2. V shed 5 bases and J 5 bases; nucleotides not matched to a gene: 3. Germline V gene sequence: CDR1 SEHNR, CDR2 FQNEAQ (reference sequence). The CDR3 extends over 14 amino acids. The CDR3: CASSPSGRAETQYF. The CDR3 DNA sequence: TGTGCCAGCAGCCCTAGCGGGAGGGCGGAGACCCAGTACTTC.

This clonotype showed up many times. The V call is TRBV5-1, the J call TRBJ2-3, with a weak D call TRBD2 (6 bases). V dropped 4 bases and J dropped 5 bases, with 20 bases sitting between them. CDR1 and CDR2 from the germline V gene are SGHRS and YFSETQ. The CDR3 has 16 residues. Written as DNA, the CDR3 is TGCGCCAGCAGCCCCTGGCGGGGTAGGGTTGAAGATACGCAGTATTTT. It yields the protein CASSPWRGRVEDTQYF.

This clonotype was recorded many times. V is TRBV18 and J is TRBJ2-1; 15 bases are shared with TRBD2. The CDR3 is 14 residues long. CDR1 is KGHSH and CDR2 is LQKENI in the germline V gene. V was pared by 8 bases and J by 7 bases, with 3 bases of the junction left unmatched. In DNA, the CDR3 is TGTGCCAGCAGCGGACTAGCGGGAGGGAATGAGCAGTTCTTC. It encodes CASSGLAGGNEQFF.

Ten or more counts support this clonotype. CDR3 nucleotide sequence: TGTGCCAGCACTACCCCTACAGGGTCTGAAGCTTTCTTT. Its protein is CASTTPTGSEAFF. The rearrangement links TRBV2 to TRBJ1-1; D possibly corresponds to TRBD1 (6 bases). This CDR3 comprises 13 residues. Germline V gene sequence: CDR1 SNHLY, CDR2 FYNNEI. V gave up 7 bases and J gave up 6 bases, with 15 bases separating them.

This clonotype was counted at least ten times. The chain links TRBV5-1 to TRBJ1-1; 9 nucleotides align to TRBD1. Germline loops: CDR1 SGHRS, CDR2 YFSETQ. V trimming: 4 bases; J trimming: 4 bases; junction bases outside the gene matches: 2. The CDR3 totals 13 residues. The CDR3 DNA reads TGCGCCAGCAGCGTGACAGGGGGCACTGAAGCTTTCTTT. It translates to CASSVTGGTEAFF.

Many counts were recorded for this clonotype. V usage is TRBV20-1 and J usage is TRBJ1-1, with a weak D call TRBD1 (5 bases). Germline assignment: CDR1 DFQATT and CDR2 SNEGSKA (reference sequence). Trimming took 0 bases from V and 10 from J, leaving 18 bases between them. The CDR3 extends over 14 amino acids. In nucleotides, the CDR3 is TGCAGTGCTAGAGAAGGGGTAGACGGGGTTGGAGCTTTCTTT. Translated: CSAREGVDGVGAFF.